The 20 T cell receptor beta chains below come from one sample, sequenced in a study of radiation and T cells in renal cell carcinoma. Time point specified: baseline pretreatment blood. Treatment of the sample: 15 Gy SBRT to primary tumor, nephrectomy 4 weeks later. This table comes from immunoSEQ multiplex PCR, and its TCRdb copy is limited to in-frame clones, with some not included. The sample includes about 130,000 clones, roughly 84% of them seen just once. The source was blood, collected from a patient whose treatment included radiotherapy and nephrectomy. The source is a woman in her forties or fifties with renal cell carcinoma.

This chain joins TRBV7-6 and TRBJ2-5; D remains ambiguous. V lost 5 bases and J lost 4, with 11 bases in between. The germline gives CDR1 SGHVS, CDR2 FNYEAQ. The CDR3 is 13 amino acids. The CDR3 coding sequence is TGTGCCAGCAGCCGACTGTCTTCAGAGACCCAGTACTTC. It translates to CASSRLSSETQYF.

This clone was observed a handful of times. The chain joins TRBV18 to TRBJ1-3; D not resolved. Germline V gives CDR1 KGHSH, CDR2 LQKENI. V dropped 3 bases and J dropped 0 bases, with 15 bases sitting between them. CDR3 length: 17 amino acids. The CDR3 loop reads CASSPRADDNSGNTIYF. The CDR3 bases are TGTGCCAGCTCACCCCGTGCAGACGATAACTCTGGAAACACCATATATTTT.

The CDR3 nucleotides read TGTGCCAGCAGCGAGACAGTGAACACCGGGGAGCTGTTTTTT. This gives the protein CASSETVNTGELFF. The rearrangement uses TRBV5-4 and TRBJ2-2; weak D call: TRBD1 (5 bases). The germline gives CDR1 SGHNT, CDR2 YYREEE (reference sequence). The CDR3 length is 14 residues. Trimming stripped 4 bases from V and 1 base from J, with 8 bases between.

This rearrangement joins TRBV13 to TRBJ2-2; D possibly corresponds to TRBD1 (5 bases). V was cut by 0 bases and J by 5 bases, with 13 bases left in between. CDR3 size: 16 residues. In germline, CDR1 is PRHDT, CDR2 FYEKMQ (reference sequence). The CDR3 DNA is TGTGCCAGCAGCTTAGGTCCGGTTCAGGGAACCGGGGAGCTGTTTTTT. Protein product: CASSLGPVQGTGELFF.

V usage is TRBV7-2 and J usage is TRBJ1-3; D is uncertain. The ends were cut back, 4 bases at V and 0 bases at J, with 4 bases in the middle. Germline lookup yields CDR1 SGHTA and CDR2 FQGNSA. The CDR3 runs 13 residues. CDR3 DNA: TGTGCCAGCAGCTCAGCCTCTGGAAACACCATATATTTT. This gives the protein CASSSASGNTIYF.

The chain has TRBV7-2 and TRBJ2-3, with 10 bases fitting TRBD2. The junction had 8 bases not matched to a gene; V was cut back by 0 bases and J by 5 bases. CDR1 SGHTA and CDR2 FQGNSA come from the germline V gene. This CDR3 is 17 amino acids long. The CDR3 is CASSLAGAGGRGDTQYF. CDR3 nucleotides: TGTGCCAGCAGCTTAGCTGGAGCGGGGGGGCGGGGAGATACGCAGTATTTT.

V and J are TRBV9 and TRBJ2-7; 8 bases line up with TRBD1. The junction had 9 bases not matched to a gene; V was cut back by 5 bases and J by 2 bases. The germline gives CDR1 SGDLS, CDR2 YYNGEE. The CDR3 is 15 residues long. CDR3 sequence reads: CASSDETGATYEQYF. The CDR3 DNA reads TGTGCCAGCAGTGACGAGACAGGGGCGACCTACGAGCAGTACTTC. The full variable domain, completed using reference TRBV9 and TRBJ2-7, is DSGVTQTPKHLITATGQRVTLRCSPRSGDLSVYWYQQSLDQGLQFLIQYYNGEERAKGNILERFSAQQFPDLHSELNLSSLELGDSALYFCASSDETGATYEQYFGPGTRLTVT.

V usage is TRBV15 and J usage is TRBJ2-1; 8 positions agree with TRBD2. Unmatched junction bases numbered 15, after V lost 8 bases and J lost 9 bases. The CDR3 runs 15 residues. Germline V gives CDR1 LNHNV, CDR2 YYDKDF (reference sequence). The CDR3: CATLVTRGAPGEQFF. The CDR3 bases are TGTGCCACCTTAGTGACGCGGGGGGCCCCCGGTGAGCAGTTCTTC. The full variable domain, its missing parts supplied by reference TRBV15 and TRBJ2-1, is DAMVIQNPRYQVTQFGKPVTLSCSQTLNHNVMYWYQQKSSQAPKLLFHYYDKDFNNEADTPDNFQSRRPNTSFCFLDIRSPGLGDTAMYLCATLVTRGAPGEQFFGPGTRLTVL.

V gene TRBV2 combines with J gene TRBJ1-6; D gene unclear. The germline V gene encodes CDR1 SNHLY and CDR2 FYNNEI. The CDR3 consists of 11 residues. V shed 6 bases and J shed 10 bases, with 7 bases lying between them. CDR3 in DNA: TGTGCCAGCAGCCCCTGGTCACCCCTCCACTTT. It codes for CASSPWSPLHF.

This chain connects TRBV19 to TRBJ1-6; D ambiguous. The germline V and J ends were trimmed by 4 bases and 1 base, with 8 bases remaining between them. CDR3 length: 15 amino acids. Per germline, CDR1 LNHDA and CDR2 SQIVND (reference sequence). Here the CDR3 reads CASSRDRSYNSPLHF. As DNA, the CDR3 is TGTGCCAGTAGTAGGGATAGGTCCTATAATTCACCCCTCCACTTT.

Of note for this clone: At one end the junction does not follow the germline gene, possibly because of a read error. V is TRBV7-7 and J is TRBJ2-5; 8 bases map to TRBD2. This CDR3 has 15 amino acids. Germline CDR1 reads SSHAT; CDR2 reads FNYEAQ (reference sequence). The CDR3: CASSWGSGVQETQYF. CDR3 in DNA: TGTGCTAGCAGCTGGGGTAGCGGGGTCCAAGAGACCCAGTACTTC.

The V call is TRBV7-9, the J call TRBJ1-1; D is ambiguous. CDR3 length equals 13 residues. Trimming cost V 7 bases and J 1 base, with 10 bases left between them. The germline V gene has CDR1 SEHNR and CDR2 FQNEAQ (reference sequence). The CDR3 here is CASNLGQNTEAFF. The CDR3 nucleotides read TGTGCCAGCAACTTGGGTCAGAACACTGAAGCTTTCTTT.

The chain recombines TRBV4-2 with TRBJ1-2; D gene unclear. CDR3 size: 11 residues. Trimming left V 2 bases short and J 8 bases short, with 6 bases between. The germline gives CDR1 LGHNA, CDR2 YNFKEQ. The CDR3 DNA is TGTGCCAGCAGCCAACGGTACGGCTACACCTTC. This encodes CASSQRYGYTF.

The genes are TRBV7-9 and TRBJ1-2; weak D call: TRBD1 (5 bases). CDR3 size: 12 residues. CDR1 and CDR2 (germline): SEHNR, FQNEAQ (reference sequence). Between the trimmed V and J ends, which lost 1 base and 8 bases, there was a span of 8 bases. CDR3 DNA: TGTGCCAGCAGCTTAGTTGGGGCCGGCTACACCTTC. It yields the protein CASSLVGAGYTF.

The gene calls are TRBV5-1 and TRBJ2-7; 9 positions match TRBD2. The CDR3 runs 16 residues. Trimming cost V 3 bases and J 3 bases; bases outside gene matches: 10. CDR1 SGHRS and CDR2 YFSETQ come from the germline V gene. The CDR3 loop is CASSSHERGVGYEQYF. The DNA of the CDR3 is TGCGCCAGCAGCTCCCACGAGCGGGGGGTGGGCTACGAGCAGTACTTC.

The J gene is TRBJ2-7, the V gene TRBV7-8; no definite D call. V lost 5 bases, J lost 2 bases, and 25 bases lay in between. The CDR3 extends over 18 amino acids. Germline-derived CDR1 and CDR2 are SGHVS and FQNEAQ. CDR3 in DNA: TGTGCCAGCAGCCCTATGAAGTTCGGGTGGTGGGAAACCTACGAGCAGTACTTC. As protein: CASSPMKFGWWETYEQYF.

This clone was seen only a few times. The chain employs TRBV9 and TRBJ2-2; 11 bases match TRBD2. The germline V gene has CDR1 SGDLS and CDR2 YYNGEE. Germline trimming cut 1 base from V and 2 bases from J; bases unmatched to any gene: 4. CDR3 length: 17 amino acids. CDR3 amino acids: CASSVSLAGGNTGELFF. CDR3 nucleotide sequence: TGTGCCAGCAGCGTATCCCTAGCGGGGGGCAACACCGGGGAGCTGTTTTTT.

The chain combines TRBV7-9 with TRBJ2-2; perhaps TRBD2 as D (6 bases). V lost 5 bases to trimming and J lost 1 base, with 11 bases between them. Germline V CDR1 and CDR2: SEHNR, FQNEAQ (reference sequence). The CDR3 consists of 15 residues. The CDR3 DNA follows: TGTGCCAGCAGCCCTCCCGGGGGGAACACCGGGGAGCTGTTTTTT. Protein product: CASSPPGGNTGELFF.

The table lists this clone with a count of one. The rearrangement joins TRBV18 to TRBJ2-2; D might be TRBD1 (5 bases). CDR1 is KGHSH and CDR2 is LQKENI in the germline V gene. The CDR3 loop spans 17 amino acids. With 2 bases removed from V and 5 bases from J, the gap between germline ends came to 18 bases. The CDR3 here is CASSPFPDTSETGELFF. The CDR3 nucleotides are TGTGCCAGCTCACCATTCCCGGACACCTCGGAGACCGGGGAGCTGTTTTTT. Using reference TRBV18 and TRBJ2-2 for the parts outside the CDR3, the full variable domain is NAGVMQNPRHLVRRRGQEARLRCSPMKGHSHVYWYRQLPEEGLKFMVYLQKENIIDESGMPKERFSAEFPKEGPSILRIQQVVRGDSAAYFCASSPFPDTSETGELFFGEGSRLTVL.

The J gene is TRBJ1-4, the V gene TRBV7-9; possibly TRBD1 for D (5 bases). V was trimmed by 4 bases and J by 3 bases, leaving 18 bases between them. Germline lookup yields CDR1 SEHNR and CDR2 FQNEAQ (reference sequence). The CDR3 length is 17 residues. The CDR3 reads CASSSADTGPSNEKLFF. The CDR3 DNA is TGTGCCAGCAGCTCCGCGGACACGGGTCCGTCTAATGAAAAACTGTTTTTT.